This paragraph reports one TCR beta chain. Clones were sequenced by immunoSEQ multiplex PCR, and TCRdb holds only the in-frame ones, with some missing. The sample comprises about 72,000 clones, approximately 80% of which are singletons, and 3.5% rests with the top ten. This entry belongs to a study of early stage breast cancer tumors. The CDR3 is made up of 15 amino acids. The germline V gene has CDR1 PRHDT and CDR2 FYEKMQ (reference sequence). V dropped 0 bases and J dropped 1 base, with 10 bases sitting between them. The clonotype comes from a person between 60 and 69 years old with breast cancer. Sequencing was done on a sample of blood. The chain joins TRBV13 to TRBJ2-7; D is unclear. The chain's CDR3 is CASSLGQVGSYEQYF. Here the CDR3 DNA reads TGTGCCAGCAGCTTAGGCCAAGTCGGATCCTACGAGCAGTACTTC.